The entry that follows covers one TCR beta chain sequence. Its antigen is not known. Some clones are missing from TCRdb's copy, which holds only in-frame ones; the method was immunoSEQ multiplex PCR. The sample has more than 90,000 clones; roughly 80% are singletons. The record originates from a study of radiotherapy plus CTLA-4 blockade in lung cancer. Study summary: Disease control was seen in roughly 30% of patients, objective responses in roughly 17%. Study results and caveats: Response, reportedly, was best predicted by interferon-beta along with early blood T cell clone dynamics. An expansion of tumor-derived TCR clones occurred in blood after radiotherapy plus ipilimumab.

Patients had chemo-refractory metastatic non-small-cell lung cancer and received focal radiation plus CTLA-4 blockade that used ipilimumab. Sequencing was performed on peripheral blood, taken from a patient treated with radiotherapy plus ipilimumab. The TCR originated in a human donor with non-small cell lung cancer that progressed on radiotherapy plus ipilimumab. Some clones in this sample may be carry-over from other donors' samples.

The CDR3 nucleotides are TGCGCCAGCAGCTTACCGTACAATGAGCAGTTCTTC. This translates into CASSLPYNEQFF. The chain is built from TRBV5-1 and TRBJ2-1; D gene uncertain. Trimming took 2 bases from V and 4 from J, leaving 4 bases between them. CDR1 SGHRS and CDR2 YFSETQ come from the germline V gene. The CDR3 consists of 12 residues. Complete variable domain (other parts from reference TRBV5-1 and TRBJ2-1): KAGVTQTPRYLIKTRGQQVTLSCSPISGHRSVSWYQQTPGQGLQFLFEYFSETQRNKGNFPGRFSGRQFSNSRSEMNVSTLELGDSALYLCASSLPYNEQFFGPGTRLTVL.